One and the same sample provided the 30 T cell receptor beta chains below, sequenced in a study of blood T cell repertoires in COVID-19. Measured with immunoSEQ multiplex PCR; TCRdb has only the in-frame clones, and not every one. Found here are about 140,000 clones, approximately 81% of them singletons; the top ten hold 5.5%. Sequencing input: PBMCs or T cells enriched from blood (not recorded which). Source of these receptors: a man in his forties with acute COVID-19.

The chain uses TRBV12-3 or TRBV12-4 and TRBJ1-6; D is unresolved. Deletions cut 10 bases from V and 13 bases from J, with 20 bases between. The CDR3 spans 13 residues. The CDR3 coding sequence is TGTGCCACCGGCCGACACCTCTCGTCGCCCCTCCACTTT. It codes for CATGRHLSSPLHF.

This chain links TRBV28 with TRBJ2-2; no clear D gene. The CDR3 sequence is 12 residues long. Per germline, CDR1 MDHEN and CDR2 SYDVKM. The V and J ends lost 6 bases and 4 bases respectively, with 6 bases between them. The CDR3 DNA sequence: TGTGCCAGCAGGTCCGGCACCGGGGAGCTGTTTTTT. It codes for CASRSGTGELFF.

V and J are TRBV28 and TRBJ1-2; TRBD1 aligns across 10 bases. This CDR3 region has 13 residues. V lost 3 bases to trimming and J lost 7 bases; unmatched junction nucleotides: 2. The germline V gene has CDR1 MDHEN and CDR2 SYDVKM. Here the CDR3 DNA reads TGTGCCAGCAGTTTTCGGACAGGGGGTGGCTACACCTTC. Encoded protein: CASSFRTGGGYTF.

This chain links TRBV11-3 with TRBJ1-2; D uncertain. CDR1 SGHNT and CDR2 YENEEA come from the germline V gene. The CDR3 sequence is 16 residues long. The germline V and J ends were trimmed by 0 bases and 5 bases, with 16 bases remaining between them. In DNA form, the CDR3 reads TGTGCCAGCAGCTTAGATCAGACGGGTCAGCTTTATGGCTACACCTTC. Amino acids: CASSLDQTGQLYGYTF.

This clone was counted between two and nine times. Other nucleotide sequences from this sample produce the same CDR3. This chain links TRBV5-6 with TRBJ1-5, with D tentatively TRBD1 (6 bases). The germline V gene has CDR1 SGHDT and CDR2 YYEEEE. CDR3 length equals 14 residues. V was pared by 4 bases and J by 1 base, with 9 bases between. As DNA, the CDR3 is TGTGCCAGCAGCACAAGGGGGAGCAATCAGCCCCAGCATTTT. This codes for CASSTRGSNQPQHF.

The chain is built from TRBV29-1 and TRBJ2-3; the D is unclear. Per germline, CDR1 SQVTM and CDR2 ANQGSEA. The CDR3 consists of 12 residues. Trimming removed 8 bases from V and 3 bases from J, with 12 bases in between. The DNA for the CDR3 is TGCAGCTTTAAGGAGCTGACAGATACGCAGTATTTT. Residues: CSFKELTDTQYF.

The V and J genes are TRBV7-2 and TRBJ2-3; TRBD2 aligns across 7 bases. The CDR3 is 16 amino acids. Unmatched junction bases numbered 6, after V lost 3 bases and J lost 0 bases. Looked up from germline, CDR1 is SGHTA and CDR2 is FQGNSA. Written as DNA, the CDR3 is TGTGCCAGCAGCTTCGCCGGGGGGTCTAGCACAGATACGCAGTATTTT. This codes for CASSFAGGSSTDTQYF.

This rearrangement joins TRBV5-1 to TRBJ2-6; possible D gene TRBD1, 6 bases. V lost 2 bases and J lost 0, with 12 bases in between. Germline V lookup: CDR1 SGHRS, CDR2 YFSETQ. The CDR3 has 17 residues. CDR3 in amino acids: CASSFVGATSGANVLTF. CDR3 DNA sequence: TGCGCCAGCAGCTTCGTGGGGGCTACCTCTGGGGCCAACGTCCTGACTTTC.

This clone has a single count. The rearrangement uses TRBV5-4 and TRBJ1-2; no clear D gene. The CDR3 covers 14 residues. The V end was cut by 0 bases, the J end by 4 bases, with 10 bases between. CDR1 and CDR2 from the germline V gene are SGHNT and YYREEE (reference sequence). The CDR3 loop is CASSLEWEGYGYTF. The CDR3 DNA sequence: TGTGCCAGCAGCTTGGAGTGGGAGGGCTATGGCTACACCTTC.

This rearrangement joins TRBV5-1 to TRBJ1-2; a possible D gene is TRBD1 (5 bases). The germline CDR1 and CDR2 sequences are SGHRS and YFSETQ. The V gene lost 4 bases and the J gene lost 8 bases, with 18 bases spanning the gap. The CDR3 loop spans 14 amino acids. This CDR3 is CASSPGDARDGYTF. CDR3 DNA: TGCGCCAGCAGCCCGGGGGACGCCCGGGACGGCTACACCTTC.

The table lists this clone with a few counts. The chain uses TRBV28 and TRBJ1-1; D perhaps matches TRBD1 (5 bases). In germline, CDR1 is MDHEN, CDR2 SYDVKM. V was shortened by 6 bases and J by 0 bases, with 14 bases between the two germline ends. CDR3 size: 15 residues. This chain's CDR3 is CASRLVQGMNTEAFF. The CDR3 coding sequence is TGTGCCAGCAGGCTCGTCCAGGGAATGAACACTGAAGCTTTCTTT.

The J gene is TRBJ2-7, the V gene TRBV6-2 or TRBV6-3, with D possibly TRBD2 on 5 matching bases. Germline-derived CDR1 and CDR2 are MNHEY and SVGEGT. Trimming removed 2 bases at V and 2 bases at J, with 10 bases between. CDR3 length equals 14 residues. The CDR3: CASSYQRQTYEQYF. The CDR3 nucleotides are TGTGCCAGCAGTTACCAGCGGCAGACCTACGAGCAGTACTTC.

The rearrangement joins TRBV27 to TRBJ2-7; 7 bases fit TRBD1. V was clipped by 4 bases and J by 5 bases; unmatched bases: 8. The germline CDR1 and CDR2 sequences are MNHEY and SMNVEV (reference sequence). The CDR3 is 14 amino acids. As DNA, the CDR3 is TGTGCCAGCAGTTCGAGACAGGGCAACCACGAGCAGTACTTC. Amino acid sequence: CASSSRQGNHEQYF.

This clone has just one count. This sequence joins TRBV5-1 and TRBJ2-1; 7 positions match TRBD2. The CDR3 extends over 16 amino acids. CDR1 is SGHRS and CDR2 is YFSETQ in the germline V gene. V gave up 0 bases and J gave up 5 bases; unmatched junction bases: 8. CDR3 DNA: TGCGCCAGCAGCTTGGCCGCGGGAGCATCGAACAATGAGCAGTTCTTC. This encodes CASSLAAGASNNEQFF.

V usage is TRBV5-4 and J usage is TRBJ2-2, with TRBD2 identical over 7 bases. V lost 2 bases, J lost 7 bases, and 14 bases stayed unmatched. The CDR3 length is 17 residues. Germline V lookup: CDR1 SGHNT, CDR2 YYREEE (reference sequence). CDR3 in DNA: TGTGCCAGCAGCTTAGTGGGAGGGCGTTCGGGAGGCGGGGAGCTGTTTTTT. It translates to CASSLVGGRSGGGELFF.

This clone appeared many times. The DNA of the CDR3 is TGCGCCAGCAGCCAAAGATTGGGAGCGAGCACCGGGGAGCTGTTTTTT. Translation: CASSQRLGASTGELFF. The chain employs TRBV4-3 and TRBJ2-2, with D possibly TRBD2 on 5 matching bases. Germline V gene data show CDR1 as LGHNA and CDR2 as YSLEER. V shed 2 bases and J shed 4 bases, with 14 bases lying between them. This CDR3 contains 16 residues.

The rearrangement joins TRBV11-3 to TRBJ2-5, with 9 bases aligning to TRBD2. Germline loops: CDR1 SGHNT, CDR2 YENEEA. V was clipped by 0 bases and J by 4 bases; unmatched bases: 3. The CDR3 contains 15 residues. The CDR3 DNA follows: TGTGCCAGCAGCTTAGACGGGACTAGCACAGAGACCCAGTACTTC. Encoded protein: CASSLDGTSTETQYF.

J is TRBJ1-4 and V is TRBV19, with 10 bases fitting TRBD1. The V gene end was trimmed by 6 bases and the J gene end by 6 bases; junction bases not matched to a gene: 4. CDR1 is LNHDA, CDR2 SQIVND, per germline (reference sequence). This CDR3 spans 14 amino acids. The CDR3 here is CASSRTGGDEKLFF. In DNA, the CDR3 is TGTGCCAGTAGCAGGACAGGGGGAGATGAAAAACTGTTTTTT.

The chain carries TRBV29-1 and TRBJ2-3; possibly TRBD2 for D (5 bases). The CDR3 covers 14 residues. CDR1 and CDR2 (germline): SQVTM, ANQGSEA. V lost 6 bases to trimming and J lost 0 bases, with 13 bases between them. CDR3 DNA: TGCAGCGTGGCCGGAGGCGGTAGCACAGATACGCAGTATTTT. It codes for CSVAGGGSTDTQYF.

CDR3 sequence (DNA): TGTGCCAGCAGTGGCTCCCTAGGAGCGGAGAGCACAGATACGCAGTATTTT. Its protein product is CASSGSLGAESTDTQYF. The J gene is TRBJ2-3, the V gene TRBV28; maybe TRBD2 (5 bases). The germline V gene encodes CDR1 MDHEN and CDR2 SYDVKM. The CDR3 spans 17 residues. V lost 5 bases, J lost 0 bases, and 18 bases lay in between.

This chain joins TRBV4-3 and TRBJ2-7; TRBD1 agrees at 7 bases. The CDR3 runs to 15 residues. Germline CDR1 reads LGHNA; CDR2 reads YSLEER. Trimming at V came to 4 bases and at J to 3 bases, leaving 9 bases not matched to a gene. The CDR3 sequence: CASSPLRDSFYEQYF. As DNA, the CDR3 is TGCGCCAGCAGCCCACTCCGGGACAGCTTCTACGAGCAGTACTTC.

The chain employs TRBV3-1 (or the pseudogene TRBV3-2) and TRBJ2-1, with 9 bases aligning to TRBD2. V lost 11 bases to trimming and J lost 10 bases; unmatched junction nucleotides: 9. This CDR3 is 12 amino acids long. Germline-derived CDR1 and CDR2 are LGHDT and YNNKEL (reference sequence). As DNA, the CDR3 is TGTGCCGCGGGGGGGTCGCCGCGGGAGCAGTTCTTC. This encodes CAAGGSPREQFF.

The chain combines TRBV4-1 with TRBJ1-4; D not certain. The germline CDR1 and CDR2 sequences are MGHRA and YSYEKL. The CDR3 spans 12 residues. Trimming stripped 8 bases from V and 7 bases from J, with 11 bases between. The CDR3 sequence: CASGGPSEKLFF. The CDR3 DNA reads TGCGCCAGCGGTGGCCCCAGTGAAAAACTGTTTTTT.

CDR3 sequence reads: CASSLLTAPYEQYF. Here the CDR3 DNA reads TGTGCCAGCAGTTTATTGACAGCACCCTACGAGCAGTACTTC. The chain uses TRBV27 and TRBJ2-7; a weak D match, TRBD1 (5 bases). The germline CDR1 and CDR2 sequences are MNHEY and SMNVEV (reference sequence). Trimming stripped 1 base from V and 2 bases from J, with 9 bases between. The CDR3 is 14 amino acids.

The genes are TRBV7-9 and TRBJ2-7; possible D gene TRBD2, 6 bases. Looked up from germline, CDR1 is SEHNR and CDR2 is FQNEAQ (reference sequence). V was pared by 1 base and J by 6 bases, with 13 bases between. CDR3 length equals 14 residues. CDR3 bases: TGTGCCAGCAGCTTAGTACTGGGGACTGGCGAGCAGTACTTC. This gives the protein CASSLVLGTGEQYF.

The chain links TRBV30 to TRBJ1-6, with TRBD1 matching over 7 bases. The CDR3 extends over 12 amino acids. The V and J ends lost 5 bases and 10 bases, in that order; junction bases with no gene match: 5. Per the germline V gene, CDR1 is GTSNPN and CDR2 is SVGIG (reference sequence). CDR3 amino acids: CAWDRVGSPLHF. Written as DNA, the CDR3 is TGTGCCTGGGACAGGGTAGGATCACCCCTCCACTTT.

The chain is built from TRBV11-2 and TRBJ1-6, with D possibly TRBD1 on 6 matching bases. Trimming took off 5 bases at V and 7 bases at J, with 12 bases between the two ends. This CDR3 comprises 14 residues. Germline CDR1 is SGHAT and CDR2 is FQNNGV. This CDR3 is CASSRTGFNSPLHF. In DNA form, the CDR3 reads TGTGCCAGCAGCCGAACAGGGTTCAATTCACCCCTCCACTTT.

J is TRBJ2-7 and V is TRBV4-3; perhaps TRBD2 as D (5 bases). The V gene's germline CDR1 is LGHNA and CDR2 YSLEER. The ends were cut back, 0 bases at V and 4 bases at J, with 13 bases in the middle. The CDR3 contains 15 residues. The CDR3 spells CASSQELDFGYEQYF. DNA of the CDR3: TGCGCCAGCAGCCAAGAATTGGACTTTGGGTACGAGCAGTACTTC.

This clone has only a few counts. The chain is built from TRBV7-9 and TRBJ1-2; D not resolved. Trimming pared 0 bases from V and 1 base from J, leaving 3 bases between. The CDR3 length is 13 residues. Germline V gene sequence: CDR1 SEHNR, CDR2 FQNEAQ (reference sequence). The CDR3 loop reads CASSLAGNYGYTF. CDR3 in DNA: TGTGCCAGCAGCTTAGCCGGTAACTATGGCTACACCTTC.

The chain couples TRBV28 to TRBJ1-3; D may be TRBD1 (6 bases). The CDR3 totals 14 residues. Trimming stripped 7 bases from V and 4 bases from J, with 14 bases between. Germline V gives CDR1 MDHEN, CDR2 SYDVKM. CDR3 in amino acids: CASNPTGIGNTIYF. The CDR3, as DNA: TGTGCCAGCAACCCTACAGGGATCGGAAACACCATATATTTT.